This is a list of T cell receptor beta chains from one sample in a study of cytomegalovirus exposure and HLA in healthy donors. Using immunoSEQ multiplex PCR, the repertoire was profiled, and TCRdb retains in-frame clones only, with some absent. The repertoire holds around 150,000 clones, roughly four fifths seen once, with roughly 4.5% in the top ten. Sequenced sample: PBMCs. These receptors were obtained from a man aged 50 to 59 in good health and CMV-seropositive. Each CDR3 is given with its conserved first and last residue. The D gene is left open where the match is weak. Clone size appears in some rows only: once, few, many, or a class for an expanded clone.

TRBJ2-7 | once | - | TRBV6-5 | TGTGCCAGCAGTTCTGGCCTCCAAAACTCCTACGAGCAGTACTTC | CASSSGLQNSYEQYF
TRBJ1-6 | once | - | TRBV7-3 | TGTGCCAGCAGCTTATGGGCAGGCAGTAATTCACCCCTCCACTTT | CASSLWAGSNSPLHF
TRBJ2-1 | - | - | TRBV19 | TGTGCCAGTAGTAGAACAGGGGAGCAGTTCTTC | CASSRTGEQFF
TRBJ1-6 | - | TRBD1 | TRBV30 | TGTGCCTGGAGTTCCAGGGGGCTTCGGAATTCACCCCTCCACTTT | CAWSSRGLRNSPLHF
TRBJ1-2 | - | TRBD1 | TRBV30 | TGTGCCTGGACAGAGGGGGCCCATGGCTACACCTTC | CAWTEGAHGYTF
TRBJ1-3 | few | - | TRBV19 | TGTGCCAGTAGCGAAGCCTTCTCTGGAAACACCATATATTTT | CASSEAFSGNTIYF
TRBJ1-1 | - | - | TRBV4-2 | TGTGCCAGCAGCCAAGGCTTACAGGGTCGGACTGAAGCTTTCTTT | CASSQGLQGRTEAFF
TRBJ1-1 | few | - | TRBV6-1 | TGTGCCAGCACTCTCGGGAGGAGAAACACTGAAGCTTTCTTT | CASTLGRRNTEAFF
TRBJ2-5 | - | - | TRBV28 | TGTGCCAGCAGGCCACAGGGTAGTTTTGGGGAGACCCAGTACTTC | CASRPQGSFGETQYF
TRBJ2-5 | - | TRBD2 | TRBV2 | TGTGCCAGCAGTGGGGGACTAGCGGGAGGGCCCGTGGAGACCCAGTACTTC | CASSGGLAGGPVETQYF
TRBJ1-5 | - | - | TRBV10-3 | TGTGCCATCAGTGAGACGACAGTTGAGCCCCAGCATTTT | CAISETTVEPQHF
TRBJ2-1 | - | TRBD2 | TRBV19 | TGTGCCGTCCAGGCCGTAGCGGGGGGGCCGGATGAGCAGTTCTTC | CAVQAVAGGPDEQFF
TRBJ2-7 | - | TRBD2 | TRBV4-1 | TGCGCCAGCAGCCAAGAAGGTTTGCGACTAGCGGGGGTTTACGAGCAGTACTTC | CASSQEGLRLAGVYEQYF
TRBJ2-1 | - | TRBD1 | TRBV5-5 | TGTGCCAGCACTTCCGGGACAGGGTTTTCCAATGAGCAGTTCTTC | CASTSGTGFSNEQFF
TRBJ1-5 | - | - | TRBV30 | TGTGCCTGGAGTGAAGGGGGTCGCAATCAGCCCCAGCATTTT | CAWSEGGRNQPQHF
TRBJ2-3 | - | - | TRBV7-2 | TGTGCCAGCAGCATCCCACTAGCTGGCGGCACAAATACGCAGTATTTT | CASSIPLAGGTNTQYF
TRBJ1-1 | few | - | TRBV12-5 | TGTGCTAGTGGTTTGGACCCCGGGACAGAAGCTTTCTTT | CASGLDPGTEAFF
TRBJ1-1 | - | - | TRBV11-1 | TGTGCCAGCAGCTTATTCGGCGATGAGGTGGAAGCTTTCTTT | CASSLFGDEVEAFF